Shown below are 26 T cell receptor beta chains from a single sample sequenced in a study of post-analysis software for immune sequencing data. Notes on the study in general: TRBV5-6, TRBV5-1 and TRBV20-1 belonged to a set of a handful of TRBV segments that were more frequent in patients than controls.

Unique molecular identifiers featured in each of the TCR beta cDNA libraries. TCRdb processed the PCR reads anew with MiXCR; each CDR3 protein has one entry. Here the sample spans hundreds of thousands of distinct CDR3 sequences, 30% to 45% being singletons. These receptors' targets are unknown. Material for sequencing was blood. The origin of the receptors is a girl aged 10 to 17 with multiple sclerosis.

In the case of this clonotype: A read error may explain this, as a much larger clone is one base away. The chain uses TRBV7-9 and TRBJ2-2, with 10 positions matching TRBD1. CDR1 is SEHNR and CDR2 is FQNEAQ in the germline V gene (reference sequence). The CDR3 contains 15 residues. CDR3: CASSPGTGDTGERFF. The CDR3 nucleotides are TGTGCCAGCAGTCCAGGGACAGGGGACACCGGGGAGCGGTTTTTT.

The sample holds one count of this clonotype. The chain uses TRBV10-3 and TRBJ2-5, with a weak D call TRBD2 (5 bases). The CDR3 covers 11 residues. V gave up 3 bases and J gave up 11 bases, with 10 bases separating them. Per germline, CDR1 ENHRY and CDR2 SYGVKD. The CDR3 is CAISEGTRQYF. In DNA form, the CDR3 reads TGTGCCATCAGTGAAGGAACTAGACAGTACTTC.

This clonotype was seen ten or more times. V is TRBV12-3 or TRBV12-4 and J is TRBJ2-5; the D gene is possibly TRBD1 (6 bases). The CDR3 has 16 amino acids. V was pared by 4 bases and J by 9 bases, with 24 bases between. The CDR3 sequence: CASSSRGPLGPGAQYF. CDR3 nucleotides: TGTGCCAGCAGTTCCCGGGGACCCCTCGGCCCAGGGGCCCAGTACTTC.

This clonotype was found many times. The V call is TRBV2, the J call TRBJ1-2; no firm D call. The CDR3 is 15 amino acids. Germline V gives CDR1 SNHLY, CDR2 FYNNEI. V was trimmed by 9 bases and J by 3 bases, leaving 20 bases between them. The CDR3 sequence is CARPYVFGPDYGYTF. Here the CDR3 DNA reads TGTGCCAGGCCCTACGTCTTCGGGCCGGACTATGGCTACACCTTC. Full variable domain (missing parts from reference TRBV2 and TRBJ1-2): EPEVTQTPSHQVTQMGQEVILRCVPISNHLYFYWYRQILGQKVEFLVSFYNNEISEKSEIFDDQFSVERPDGSNFTLKIRSTKLEDSAMYFCARPYVFGPDYGYTFGSGTRLTVV.

This clonotype was counted at least ten times. This chain uses TRBV4-2 with TRBJ1-5; D remains ambiguous. Germline CDR1 and CDR2: LGHNA and YNFKEQ. The CDR3 covers 15 residues. Trimming cost V 0 bases and J 6 bases, with 12 bases left between them. The CDR3, as DNA: TGTGCCAGCAGCCAAGATCGAGGACCAAGTCAGCCCCAGCATTTT. It codes for CASSQDRGPSQPQHF.

This clonotype occurred many times. The V call is TRBV28, the J call TRBJ2-5; the match to TRBD1 covers 9 bases. The junction had 9 bases not matched to a gene; V was cut back by 6 bases and J by 1 base. Looked up from germline, CDR1 is MDHEN and CDR2 is SYDVKM. This CDR3 spans 16 amino acids. This chain's CDR3 is CASRSRDRDFQETQYF. The DNA of the CDR3 is TGTGCCAGCAGATCCCGGGACAGGGACTTCCAAGAGACCCAGTACTTC.

V usage is TRBV20-1 and J usage is TRBJ2-1; 8 bases align to TRBD1. Germline trimming cut 6 bases from V and 3 bases from J; bases unmatched to any gene: 7. From germline, CDR1 is DFQATT and CDR2 SNEGSKA (reference sequence). This CDR3 region has 14 residues. The CDR3 sequence: CSAHRTGNYNEQFF. The CDR3 DNA follows: TGCAGTGCGCACCGGACAGGGAACTACAATGAGCAGTTCTTC.

The chain employs TRBV18 and TRBJ1-6, with D unclear. The germline V and J ends were trimmed by 3 bases and 8 bases, with 11 bases remaining between them. Germline assignment: CDR1 KGHSH and CDR2 LQKENI. The CDR3 is 14 amino acids. The CDR3 DNA sequence: TGTGCCAGCTCACCCCTTGACCGTGATTCACCCCTCCACTTT. It yields the protein CASSPLDRDSPLHF.

This clonotype was seen a few times. This chain connects TRBV28 to TRBJ2-7; tentative D call: TRBD1 (6 bases). The CDR3 covers 15 residues. Germline CDR1 reads MDHEN; CDR2 reads SYDVKM. V was cut by 5 bases and J by 2 bases, with 16 bases left in between. The CDR3 region is CASSPTGRRTYEQYF. Here the CDR3 DNA reads TGTGCCAGCAGTCCCACAGGGCGAAGGACCTACGAGCAGTACTTC. Combining the CDR3 with reference TRBV28 and TRBJ2-7 gives the whole variable domain DVKVTQSSRYLVKRTGEKVFLECVQDMDHENMFWYRQDPGLGLRLIYFSYDVKMKEKGDIPEGYSVSREKKERFSLILESASTNQTSMYLCASSPTGRRTYEQYFGPGTRLTVT.

Ten or more counts support this clonotype. The V gene is TRBV7-9, the J gene TRBJ2-3; D ambiguous. The V gene lost 5 bases and the J gene lost 5 bases, with 8 bases spanning the gap. From germline, CDR1 is SEHNR and CDR2 FQNEAQ (reference sequence). CDR3 length: 12 residues. The CDR3 DNA reads TGTGCCAGCAGCCAGTCGGGAGATACGCAGTATTTT. Amino acids: CASSQSGDTQYF. Full variable domain (remainder filled in from reference TRBV7-9 and TRBJ2-3): DTGVSQNPRHKITKRGQNVTFRCDPISEHNRLYWYRQTLGQGPEFLTYFQNEAQLEKSRLLSDRFSAERPKGSFSTLEIQRTEQGDSAMYLCASSQSGDTQYFGPGTRLTVL.

This clonotype was found many times. The rearrangement links TRBV7-9 to TRBJ2-5, with D possibly matching TRBD1 (6 bases). This CDR3 is 16 amino acids long. V dropped 1 base and J dropped 0 bases, with 12 bases sitting between them. In germline, CDR1 is SEHNR, CDR2 FQNEAQ (reference sequence). Here the CDR3 reads CASSLEGTPYQETQYF. CDR3 DNA: TGTGCCAGCAGCTTAGAAGGGACACCGTACCAAGAGACCCAGTACTTC.

This clonotype was observed many times. V gene TRBV5-1 combines with J gene TRBJ1-2; D is uncertain. Germline V gene lookup returns CDR1 SGHRS and CDR2 YFSETQ. V lost 1 base and J lost 5, with 12 bases in between. The CDR3 totals 14 residues. For the CDR3, the DNA is TGCGCCAGCAGCTTGAATTTGGGTGGATATGGCTACACCTTC. Its protein is CASSLNLGGYGYTF.

This clonotype was counted a few times. The rearrangement joins TRBV9 to TRBJ2-2, with D possibly TRBD1 on 6 matching bases. The CDR3 covers 15 residues. The germline V and J ends were trimmed by 0 bases and 0 bases, with 6 bases remaining between them. The germline CDR1 and CDR2 sequences are SGDLS and YYNGEE. CDR3 sequence reads: CASSVEGANTGELFF. Written as DNA, the CDR3 is TGTGCCAGCAGCGTAGAGGGGGCGAACACCGGGGAGCTGTTTTTT.

The V gene is TRBV18, the J gene TRBJ2-3, with D possibly being TRBD1 (5 bases). Germline CDR1 is KGHSH and CDR2 is LQKENI. The CDR3 totals 16 residues. Trimming took 1 base from V and 9 from J, leaving 20 bases between them. The CDR3 sequence is CASSPLVGLPSETQYF. The DNA for the CDR3 is TGTGCCAGCTCACCACTGGTGGGGCTCCCCTCTGAGACGCAGTATTTT. The full variable domain, completed using reference TRBV18 and TRBJ2-3, is NAGVMQNPRHLVRRRGQEARLRCSPMKGHSHVYWYRQLPEEGLKFMVYLQKENIIDESGMPKERFSAEFPKEGPSILRIQQVVRGDSAAYFCASSPLVGLPSETQYFGPGTRLTVL.

In this sample, this clonotype turned up many times. The J gene is TRBJ1-1, the V gene TRBV18; D may be TRBD1 (6 bases). This CDR3 has 11 residues. The V gene's germline CDR1 is KGHSH and CDR2 LQKENI. V lost 6 bases, J lost 7 bases, and 9 bases lay in between. The CDR3 protein is CASSNRDEAFF. The CDR3 DNA follows: TGTGCCAGCTCCAACAGGGATGAAGCTTTCTTT.

The chain carries TRBV11-1 and TRBJ2-1, with D uncertain. The V gene lost 4 bases and the J gene lost 10 bases, with 14 bases spanning the gap. This CDR3 contains 13 residues. Looked up from germline, CDR1 is SGHAT and CDR2 is FQDESV (reference sequence). CDR3: CASSSRQVGEQFF. CDR3 DNA sequence: TGTGCCAGCAGCTCGCGCCAAGTTGGGGAGCAGTTCTTC.

The chain combines TRBV27 with TRBJ1-1; D not resolved. Germline-derived CDR1 and CDR2 are MNHEY and SMNVEV (reference sequence). CDR3 length: 13 residues. The ends were cut back, 3 bases at V and 5 bases at J, with 10 bases in the middle. This chain's CDR3 is CASSFRGGTEAFF. The CDR3 DNA is TGTGCCAGCAGTTTTCGGGGAGGGACTGAAGCTTTCTTT.

This clonotype was observed at least ten times. V and J are TRBV6-5 and TRBJ1-2; D call uncertain. Trimming left V 0 bases short and J 7 bases short, with 9 bases between. The CDR3 extends over 13 amino acids. Germline CDR1 MNHEY, CDR2 SVGAGI. As DNA, the CDR3 is TGTGCCAGCAGTTACTCCGCCAGGACTGGCTACACCTTC. Protein sequence: CASSYSARTGYTF.

This clonotype has only one observation. A clone one base away is much larger, so this may be a read error. This chain connects TRBV25-1 to TRBJ1-4; D perhaps matches TRBD1 (6 bases). The CDR3 is 15 residues long. Germline loops: CDR1 MGHDK, CDR2 SYGVNS. The CDR3 DNA follows: TGTGCCAGCAGTGCTCTCCGGGGGCCGAATGAAAAACGGTTTTTT. This translates into CASSALRGPNEKRFF.

Worth noting for this clonotype: At one end, the junction sequence differs from germline, possibly due to a read error. The rearrangement uses TRBV5-6 and TRBJ2-5, with D maybe TRBD2 (6 bases). CDR1 and CDR2 from the germline V gene are SGHDT and YYEEEE. The CDR3 runs 11 residues. CDR3 in DNA: TGTACCAGCAGCGGAACACGGGAGCAGTACTTC. Protein product: CTSSGTREQYF.

This clonotype was seen a handful of times. This chain joins TRBV12-3 or TRBV12-4 and TRBJ2-2, with D possibly TRBD2 on 5 matching bases. V was cut by 6 bases and J by 1 base, with 9 bases left in between. The CDR3 totals 14 residues. The CDR3 here is CASRGSQNTGELFF. The DNA of the CDR3 is TGTGCCAGCAGAGGGAGCCAGAACACCGGGGAGCTGTTTTTT.

In this sample, this clonotype turned up many times. The V gene is TRBV6-2 or TRBV6-3, the J gene TRBJ1-2; 7 nucleotides agree with TRBD1. Trimming cost V 8 bases and J 2 bases; bases outside gene matches: 5. The CDR3 covers 13 residues. Per the germline V gene, CDR1 is MNHEY and CDR2 is SVGEGT. CDR3 region: CASVGQANYGYTF. The CDR3 nucleotides are TGTGCCAGCGTTGGACAGGCGAACTATGGCTACACCTTC.

The chain couples TRBV20-1 to TRBJ1-6, with no clear D. Germline-derived CDR1 and CDR2 are DFQATT and SNEGSKA (reference sequence). V was shortened by 4 bases and J by 13 bases, with 23 bases between the two germline ends. The CDR3 is 15 amino acids. The CDR3 DNA sequence: TGCAGTGCTAACACCCGCATCGGCTATCAATCCCCCCTCCACTTT. This sequence encodes CSANTRIGYQSPLHF.

This clonotype was detected only a few times. A much larger clone sits a single nucleotide away, making a read error possible. This chain links TRBV7-2 with TRBJ1-2; maybe TRBD1 (6 bases). This CDR3 has 12 amino acids. Germline values: CDR1 SGHTA, CDR2 FQGNSA. For the CDR3, the DNA is TGTGCCAGCAGCTTCGGGGGGCTGGGCTGCACCTTC. This translates into CASSFGGLGCTF. Supplemented by reference TRBV7-2 and TRBJ1-2, the full variable domain reads GAGVSQSPSNKVTEKGKDVELRCDPISGHTALYWYRQSLGQGLEFLIYFQGNSAPDKSGLPSDRFSAERTGGSVSTLTIQRTQQEDSAVYLCASSFGGLGCTFGSGTRLTVV.

This clonotype has at least ten counts. The CDR3 reads CAISIRIQETQYF. CDR3 nucleotides: TGTGCCATCAGTATCCGAATCCAAGAGACCCAGTACTTC. J is TRBJ2-5 and V is TRBV10-3; unclear D gene. V lost 5 bases to trimming and J lost 1 base, with 8 bases between them. Germline-derived CDR1 and CDR2 are ENHRY and SYGVKD. The CDR3 runs 13 residues.

In its sample, this clonotype was seen a few times. J is TRBJ2-3 and V is TRBV6-6; D remains ambiguous. V was pared by 2 bases and J by 2 bases, with 5 bases between. From germline, CDR1 is MNHNY and CDR2 SVGAGI (reference sequence). The CDR3 is 13 residues long. The chain's CDR3 is CASSYPYTDTQYF. The CDR3 DNA is TGTGCCAGCAGTTACCCATACACAGATACGCAGTATTTT.